This TCR beta chain stems from a study of T cells in localized non-small cell lung cancer. Whole-study results and caveats: In adjacent lung appeared a median around 56 of the top 100 tumor clones. Clonality of T cells reached its maximum in uninvolved adjacent lung, surpassing tumor. Analysis by sequencing included only one tumor region, so heterogeneity remains possible.

Trimming removed 4 bases from V and 5 bases from J, with 6 bases in between. CDR1 is MGHDK, CDR2 SYGVNS, per germline. The CDR3 runs to 12 residues. This clone was counted a single time. Antigen: not known. Assay used: immunoSEQ multiplex PCR; TCRdb lists only in-frame clones, some missing. This table has roughly 4,300 clones, about 25% appearing once. The chain couples TRBV25-1 to TRBJ2-4, with no clear D. Specimen: lung tumor tissue, collected before any cancer treatment. The clonotype comes from a male donor older than 55 with stage I lung adenocarcinoma. The CDR3 DNA sequence: TGTGCCAGCAGTGGGGTGGAAAACATTCAGTACTTC. This gives the protein CASSGVENIQYF.